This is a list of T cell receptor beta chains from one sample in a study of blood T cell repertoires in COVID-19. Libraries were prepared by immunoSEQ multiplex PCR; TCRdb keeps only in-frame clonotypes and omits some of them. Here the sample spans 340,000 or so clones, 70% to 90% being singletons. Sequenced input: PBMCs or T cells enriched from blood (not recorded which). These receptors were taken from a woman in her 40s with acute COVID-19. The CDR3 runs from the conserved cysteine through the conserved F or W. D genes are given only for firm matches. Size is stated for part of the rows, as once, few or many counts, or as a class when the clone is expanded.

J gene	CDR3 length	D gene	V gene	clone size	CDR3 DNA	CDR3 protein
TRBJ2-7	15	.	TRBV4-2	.	TGTGCCAGCAGCCAAGGGAGGACTTCACAGTACGAGCAGTACTTC	CASSQGRTSQYEQYF
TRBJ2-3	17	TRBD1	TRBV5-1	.	TGCGCCAGCAGCTTAGGCAGGGGGCAAGGCGAAGGGGAGACGCAGTATTTT	CASSLGRGQGEGETQYF
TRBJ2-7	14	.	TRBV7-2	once	TGTGCCAGCAGCTCACTGGCCGGGGATTACGAGCAGTACTTC	CASSSLAGDYEQYF
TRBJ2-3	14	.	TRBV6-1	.	TGTGCCAGCAGTGAACGTAAAGCGGCAGATACGCAGTATTTT	CASSERKAADTQYF
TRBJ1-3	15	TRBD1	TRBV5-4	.	TGTGCCAGCAGTTTGGGACAGGGAACTGGAAACACCATATATTTT	CASSLGQGTGNTIYF
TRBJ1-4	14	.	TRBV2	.	TGTGCCAGCGTCCTTGGAGGCAACAATGAAAAACTGTTTTTT	CASVLGGNNEKLFF
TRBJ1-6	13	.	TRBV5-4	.	TGTGCCAGCAGCTTGGACCCCCAGGGACCCCTCCACTTT	CASSLDPQGPLHF
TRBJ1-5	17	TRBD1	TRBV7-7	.	TGTGCCAGCAGCTTAGGACAGGGAAGTCCGGGCAATCAGCCCCAGCATTTT	CASSLGQGSPGNQPQHF
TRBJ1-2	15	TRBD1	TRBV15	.	TGTGCCACCAGCAGGTCGACAGGGCTTTTCTATGGCTACACCTTC	CATSRSTGLFYGYTF
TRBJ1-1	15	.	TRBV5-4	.	TGTGCCAGCAGCTTGGCCGGAGGGGCAGGTCTCAAAGCTTTCTTT	CASSLAGGAGLKAFF
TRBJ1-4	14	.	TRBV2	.	TGTGCCAGCAGTCTCAGAGGGTCTAATGAAAAACTGTTTTTT	CASSLRGSNEKLFF
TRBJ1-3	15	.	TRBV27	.	TGTGCCAGCAGTTTGGACAGATCCTCTGGAAACACCATATATTTT	CASSLDRSSGNTIYF
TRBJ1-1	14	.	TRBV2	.	TGTGCCAGCATTTCGGGTTGGAGTAACACTGAAGCTTTCTTT	CASISGWSNTEAFF
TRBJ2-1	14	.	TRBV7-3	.	TGTGCCAGCAGCTTAGGTGATCCCGGGGATGAGCAGTTCTTC	CASSLGDPGDEQFF
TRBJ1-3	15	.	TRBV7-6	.	TGTGCCAGCAGCTTAGAGGGGGGGTCTGGAAACACCATATATTTT	CASSLEGGSGNTIYF
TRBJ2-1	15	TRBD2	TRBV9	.	TGTGCCAGCACCCCGTCACTAGCGGACCTAGATGAGCAGTTCTTC	CASTPSLADLDEQFF
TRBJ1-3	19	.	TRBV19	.	TGTGCCAGTAGTTACCGTAATCCAGGCCTCATTGACTCTGGAAACACCATATATTTT	CASSYRNPGLIDSGNTIYF
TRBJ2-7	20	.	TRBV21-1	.	TGTGCCAGCAGCAAAAAAGTAAGGAGACAGGGGGACTTGGTACCCTACGAGCAGTACTTC	CASSKKVRRQGDLVPYEQYF
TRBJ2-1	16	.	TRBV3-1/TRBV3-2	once	TGTGCCAGCAGCTCTGTCGTGAGGTCCTCCTACAATGAGCAGTTCTTC	CASSSVVRSSYNEQFF
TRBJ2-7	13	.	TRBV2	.	TGTGCCAGCACAATCAGTTTTGAATACGAGCAGTACTTC	CASTISFEYEQYF
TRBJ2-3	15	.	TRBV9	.	TGTGCCAGCAGCGCCGGAGGCCGTGGAACAGATACGCAGTATTTT	CASSAGGRGTDTQYF
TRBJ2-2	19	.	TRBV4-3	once	TGCGCCAGCAGCCAAGATCTATTGCAGGTCTACGCGAACACCGGGGAGCTGTTTTTT	CASSQDLLQVYANTGELFF
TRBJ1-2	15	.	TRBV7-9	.	TGTGCCAGCAGCTTTGGGCCAAGTCGATACTATGGCTACACCTTC	CASSFGPSRYYGYTF
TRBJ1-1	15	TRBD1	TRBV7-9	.	TGTGCCAGCAGCAAAAGGACAGGACGTAACACTGAAGCTTTCTTT	CASSKRTGRNTEAFF
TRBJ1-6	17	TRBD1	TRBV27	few	TGTGCCAGCAGAAACTACAGGGGGAGCTCCTATAATTCACCCCTCCACTTT	CASRNYRGSSYNSPLHF
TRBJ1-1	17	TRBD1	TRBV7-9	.	TGTGCCAGCAGCTCTAACCGGGACAGAAATCAGAACACTGAAGCTTTCTTT	CASSSNRDRNQNTEAFF
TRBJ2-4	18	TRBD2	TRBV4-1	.	TGCGCCAGCAGCCAAGAACCCCCCGGGGCTAGCGGGGAAAACATTCAGTACTTC	CASSQEPPGASGENIQYF
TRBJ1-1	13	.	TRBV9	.	TGTGCCAGCAGCCCTGGGAGGGCGGATTGGGTTTTCTTT	CASSPGRADWVFF
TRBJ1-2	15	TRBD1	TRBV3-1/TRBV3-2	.	TGTGCCAGCAGCCAGGGGACAGGGGGGAACTATGGCTACACCTTC	CASSQGTGGNYGYTF
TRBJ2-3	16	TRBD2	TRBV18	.	TGTGCCAGCTCTCCCAGACTAGCGGAACGCACAGATACGCAGTATTTT	CASSPRLAERTDTQYF
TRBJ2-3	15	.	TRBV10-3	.	TGTGCCATCAGTGATTTCTCCAGCGGTACAGATACGCAGTATTTT	CAISDFSSGTDTQYF
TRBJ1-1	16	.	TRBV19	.	TGTGCCAGTAGTACCCCCTTCAGGGTGGTGAACACTGAAGCTTTCTTT	CASSTPFRVVNTEAFF
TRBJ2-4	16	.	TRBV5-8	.	TGTGCCAGCAGAACTAGGAGGTCCTTAGCCAAAAACATTCAGTACTTC	CASRTRRSLAKNIQYF
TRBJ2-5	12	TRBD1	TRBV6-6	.	TGTGCCAGCAGGACGGACAGGCCGACCCAGTACTTC	CASRTDRPTQYF
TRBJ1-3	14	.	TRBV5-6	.	TGTGCCAGCAGCCCAAACGTTAGAAGAAACACCATATATTTT	CASSPNVRRNTIYF
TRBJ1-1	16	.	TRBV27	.	TGTGCCAGCAGTTTAGACCGACGCCGGGGGACCACTGAAGCTTTCTTT	CASSLDRRRGTTEAFF
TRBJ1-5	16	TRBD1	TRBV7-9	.	TGTGCCAGCAGCCCTGGACAGGGGTATGACAATCAGCCCCAGCATTTT	CASSPGQGYDNQPQHF
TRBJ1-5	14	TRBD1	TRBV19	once	TGTGCCAGTAGTGTGGGGACAGGGGAACAGCCCCAGCATTTT	CASSVGTGEQPQHF
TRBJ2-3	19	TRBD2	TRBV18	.	TGTGCCAGCTCACCACCCTCGGCCCTAGCGGGAGGAAGTACAGATACGCAGTATTTT	CASSPPSALAGGSTDTQYF
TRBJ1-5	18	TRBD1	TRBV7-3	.	TGTGCCAGCACCAAACAGGGGGCCTGGGGGTATAGCAATCAGCCCCAGCATTTT	CASTKQGAWGYSNQPQHF
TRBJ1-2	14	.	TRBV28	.	TGTGCCAGCAGTTACGGACGGGAGGCCGGTGGCTACACCTTC	CASSYGREAGGYTF
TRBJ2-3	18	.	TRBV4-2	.	TGTGCCAGCCGAGGGGTGGGGTACGCCGGGGGTGGCACAGATACGCAGTATTTT	CASRGVGYAGGGTDTQYF
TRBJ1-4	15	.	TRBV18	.	TGTGCCAGCTCACCACCGACCGGGAGGGAGGGGAAACTGTTTTTT	CASSPPTGREGKLFF